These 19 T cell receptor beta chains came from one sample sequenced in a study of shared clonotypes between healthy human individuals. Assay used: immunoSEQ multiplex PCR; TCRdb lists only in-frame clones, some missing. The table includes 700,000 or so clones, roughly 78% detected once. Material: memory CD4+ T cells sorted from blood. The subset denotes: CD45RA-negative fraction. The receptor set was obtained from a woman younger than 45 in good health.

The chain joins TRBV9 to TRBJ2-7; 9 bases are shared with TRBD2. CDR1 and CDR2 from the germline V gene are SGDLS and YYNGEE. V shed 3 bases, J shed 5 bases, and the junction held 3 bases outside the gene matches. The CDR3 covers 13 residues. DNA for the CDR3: TGTGCCAGCAGCGCATTAGCGGGAGACGAGCAGTACTTC. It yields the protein CASSALAGDEQYF.

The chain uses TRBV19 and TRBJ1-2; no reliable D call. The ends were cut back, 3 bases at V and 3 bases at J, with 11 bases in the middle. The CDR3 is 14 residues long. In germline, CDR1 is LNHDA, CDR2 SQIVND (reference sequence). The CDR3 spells CASSINLGDYGYTF. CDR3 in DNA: TGTGCCAGTAGTATTAATCTCGGGGACTATGGCTACACCTTC.

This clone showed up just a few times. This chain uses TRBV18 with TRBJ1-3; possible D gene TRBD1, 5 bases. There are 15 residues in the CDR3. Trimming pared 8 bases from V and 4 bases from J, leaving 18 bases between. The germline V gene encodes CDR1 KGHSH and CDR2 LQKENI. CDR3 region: CASVRGEALGNTIYF. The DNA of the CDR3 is TGTGCCAGCGTAAGAGGGGAAGCACTGGGAAACACCATATATTTT. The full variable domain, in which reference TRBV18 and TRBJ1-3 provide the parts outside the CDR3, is NAGVMQNPRHLVRRRGQEARLRCSPMKGHSHVYWYRQLPEEGLKFMVYLQKENIIDESGMPKERFSAEFPKEGPSILRIQQVVRGDSAAYFCASVRGEALGNTIYFGEGSWLTVV.

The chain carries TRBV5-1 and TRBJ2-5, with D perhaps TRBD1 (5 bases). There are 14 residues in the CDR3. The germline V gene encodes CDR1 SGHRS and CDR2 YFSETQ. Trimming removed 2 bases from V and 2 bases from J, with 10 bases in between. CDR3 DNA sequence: TGCGCCAGCAGCTTCAGGGAACCACAAGAGACCCAGTACTTC. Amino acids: CASSFREPQETQYF.

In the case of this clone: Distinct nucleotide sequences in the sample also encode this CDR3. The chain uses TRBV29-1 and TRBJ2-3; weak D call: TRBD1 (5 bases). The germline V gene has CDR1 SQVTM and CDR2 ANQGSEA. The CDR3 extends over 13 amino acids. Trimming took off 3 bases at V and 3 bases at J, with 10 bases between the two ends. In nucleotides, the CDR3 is TGCAGCGTTGATGGGCAGGGAACAGATACGCAGTATTTT. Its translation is CSVDGQGTDTQYF.

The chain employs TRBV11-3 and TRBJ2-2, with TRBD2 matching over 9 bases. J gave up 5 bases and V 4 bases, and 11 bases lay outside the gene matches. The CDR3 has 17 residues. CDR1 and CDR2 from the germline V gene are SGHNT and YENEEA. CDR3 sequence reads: CASSYQGGLAGTGELFF. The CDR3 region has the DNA TGTGCCAGCAGCTATCAAGGGGGGCTAGCGGGAACCGGGGAGCTGTTTTTT.

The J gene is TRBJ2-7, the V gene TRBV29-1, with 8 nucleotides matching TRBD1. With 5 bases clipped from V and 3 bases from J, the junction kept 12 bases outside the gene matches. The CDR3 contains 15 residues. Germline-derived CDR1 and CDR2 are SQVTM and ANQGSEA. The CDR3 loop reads CSVSAPGTGSYEQYF. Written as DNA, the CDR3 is TGCAGCGTTTCGGCCCCCGGGACAGGTAGCTACGAGCAGTACTTC.

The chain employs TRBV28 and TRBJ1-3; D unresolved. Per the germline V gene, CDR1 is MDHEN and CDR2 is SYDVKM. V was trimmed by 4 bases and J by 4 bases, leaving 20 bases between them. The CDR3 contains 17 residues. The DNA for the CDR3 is TGTGCCAGCAGTTCCCTGGGCGGAAGGATGAGGGGAAACACCATATATTTT. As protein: CASSSLGGRMRGNTIYF.

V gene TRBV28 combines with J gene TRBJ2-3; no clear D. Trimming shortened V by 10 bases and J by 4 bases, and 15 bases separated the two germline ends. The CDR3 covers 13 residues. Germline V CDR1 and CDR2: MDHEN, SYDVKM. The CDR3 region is CATGGSFADTQYF. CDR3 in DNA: TGTGCCACGGGCGGTAGCTTCGCAGATACGCAGTATTTT.

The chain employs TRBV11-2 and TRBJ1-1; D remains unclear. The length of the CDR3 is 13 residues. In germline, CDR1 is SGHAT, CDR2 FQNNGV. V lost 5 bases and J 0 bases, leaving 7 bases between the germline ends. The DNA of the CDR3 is TGTGCCAGCAGCGGTCACATGAACACTGAAGCTTTCTTT. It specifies CASSGHMNTEAFF.

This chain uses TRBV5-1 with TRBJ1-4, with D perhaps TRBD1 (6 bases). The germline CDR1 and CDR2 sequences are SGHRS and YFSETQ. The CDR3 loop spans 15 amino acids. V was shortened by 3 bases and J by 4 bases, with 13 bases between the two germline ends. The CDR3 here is CASSYYRAVNEKLFF. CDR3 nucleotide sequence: TGCGCCAGCAGCTATTACAGGGCGGTTAATGAAAAACTGTTTTTT.

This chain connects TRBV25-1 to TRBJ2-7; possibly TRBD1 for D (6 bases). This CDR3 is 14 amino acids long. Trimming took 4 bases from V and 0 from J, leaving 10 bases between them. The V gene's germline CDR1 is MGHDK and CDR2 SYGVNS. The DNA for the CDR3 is TGTGCCAGCAGTGGCGGACAGAACTCCTACGAGCAGTACTTC. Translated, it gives CASSGGQNSYEQYF.

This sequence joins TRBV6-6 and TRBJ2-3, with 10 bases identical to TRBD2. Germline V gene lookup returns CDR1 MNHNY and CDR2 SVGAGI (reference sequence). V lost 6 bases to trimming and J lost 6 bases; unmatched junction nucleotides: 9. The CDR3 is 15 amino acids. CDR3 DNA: TGTGCCAGCAGCCAAGGACTAGCGGATGGGGATACGCAGTATTTT. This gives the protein CASSQGLADGDTQYF.

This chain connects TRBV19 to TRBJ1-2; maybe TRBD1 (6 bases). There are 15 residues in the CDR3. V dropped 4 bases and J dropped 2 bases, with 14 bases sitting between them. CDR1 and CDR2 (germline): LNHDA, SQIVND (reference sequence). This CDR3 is CASSNHRDTNYGYTF. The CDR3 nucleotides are TGTGCCAGTAGTAACCACCGGGACACGAACTATGGCTACACCTTC.

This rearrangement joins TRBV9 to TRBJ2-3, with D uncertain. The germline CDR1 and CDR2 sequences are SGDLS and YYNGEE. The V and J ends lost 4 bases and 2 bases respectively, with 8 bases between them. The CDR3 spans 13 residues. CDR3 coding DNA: TGTGCCAGCAGCTCACATACCACAGATACGCAGTATTTT. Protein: CASSSHTTDTQYF.

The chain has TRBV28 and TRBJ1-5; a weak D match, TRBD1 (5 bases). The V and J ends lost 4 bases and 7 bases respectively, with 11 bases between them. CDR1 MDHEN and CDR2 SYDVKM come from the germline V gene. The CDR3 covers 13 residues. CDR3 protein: CASSSTGLQPQHF. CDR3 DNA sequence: TGTGCCAGCAGTTCAACAGGTTTACAGCCCCAGCATTTT.

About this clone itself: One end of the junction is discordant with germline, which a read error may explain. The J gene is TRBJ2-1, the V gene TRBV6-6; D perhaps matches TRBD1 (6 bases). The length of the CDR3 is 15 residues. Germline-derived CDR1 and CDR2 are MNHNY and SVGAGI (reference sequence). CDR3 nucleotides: TGTGCCAGCAGTTCCCCGGGACACTCCAACAATGAGCAGTTCTTC. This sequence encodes CASSSPGHSNNEQFF.

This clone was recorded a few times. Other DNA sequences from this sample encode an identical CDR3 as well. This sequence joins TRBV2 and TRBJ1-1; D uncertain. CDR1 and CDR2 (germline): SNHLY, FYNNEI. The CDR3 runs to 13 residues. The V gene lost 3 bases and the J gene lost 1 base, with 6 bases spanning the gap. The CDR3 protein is CASSDLGNTEAFF. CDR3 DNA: TGTGCCAGCAGTGATCTCGGGAACACTGAAGCTTTCTTT.

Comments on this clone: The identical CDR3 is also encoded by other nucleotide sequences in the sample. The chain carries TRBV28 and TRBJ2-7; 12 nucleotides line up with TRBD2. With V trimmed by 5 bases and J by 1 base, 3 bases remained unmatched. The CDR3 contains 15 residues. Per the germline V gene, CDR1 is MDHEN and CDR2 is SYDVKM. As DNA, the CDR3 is TGTGCCAGCAGTCGTGGGACTAGCGGGTCCTACGAGCAGTACTTC. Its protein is CASSRGTSGSYEQYF.